These T cell receptor beta chains were read from a single sample in a study of identical twins. TCRdb re-called the 5' RACE reads with MiXCR, one entry per CDR3 protein. This sample has 1.5 million to 2 million distinct CDR3 sequences; roughly a third occur once, and the top ten carry more than 0.25%. Sequencing used cord blood. These receptors were collected from a newborn girl in good health. Each CDR3 is given with its conserved first and last residue. The D gene is left open where the match is weak. The size field is filled for only some rows; it gives once, few, many or a size class.

once	TRBV24-1	TRBJ1-1	NA	TGTGCCACCAGAACACCGGGACCAGTCACTGAAGCTTTCTTT	CATRTPGPVTEAFF
many	TRBV24-1	TRBJ2-1	TRBD2	TGTGCCACCAGTGATTTGGAATCGGCGGGAGCAGGATACAATGAGCAGTTCTTC	CATSDLESAGAGYNEQFF
NA	TRBV19	TRBJ1-2	NA	TGTGCCAGTAGTATCCAGGCTAACTATGGCTACACCTTC	CASSIQANYGYTF
NA	TRBV6-2/TRBV6-3	TRBJ1-5	NA	NA	CASTQGPEAFFGQRQPQHF
few	TRBV7-6	TRBJ2-3	TRBD2	TGTGCCAGCAGCTTAGTAAGGGCTAGCGGGAGGACAGATACGCAGTATTTT	CASSLVRASGRTDTQYF
few	TRBV5-1	TRBJ2-7	TRBD1	TGCGCCAGCAGCTTGCTTGTGGGACAGGGGATTAACGAGCAGTACTTC	CASSLLVGQGINEQYF
NA	TRBV5-5	TRBJ2-7	NA	TGTGCCAGCAGCTTGGAGGGGAACCACGAGCAGTACTTC	CASSLEGNHEQYF
NA	TRBV4-2	TRBJ2-3	TRBD2	TGTGCCAGCAGCCAAGAACTAGCGGGTTATTCTAGCACAGATACGCAGTATTTT	CASSQELAGYSSTDTQYF
few	TRBV4-1	TRBJ2-1	NA	TGCGCCAGCAGCCACGGCCCTTTGTCCGGGGGCTATGAGCAGTTCTTC	CASSHGPLSGGYEQFF
once	TRBV7-8	TRBJ1-2	TRBD1	TGTGCCAGGATGTGGCAGGGGGAAGGCTACACCTTC	CARMWQGEGYTF
NA	TRBV5-1	TRBJ1-1	NA	TGCGCCAGCAGCTTGGAGGCAAAGGACACTGAAGCTTTCTTT	CASSLEAKDTEAFF
few	TRBV10-3	TRBJ2-7	NA	TGTGCCATCAGAGACAGGACCTACGAGCAGTACTTC	CAIRDRTYEQYF
few	TRBV6-5	TRBJ1-2	TRBD1	TGTGCCAGCAGAAACTGGGACAGCTATGGCTACACCTTC	CASRNWDSYGYTF
many	TRBV5-1	TRBJ1-2	NA	TGCGCCAGCAGCTTGGGGACCTCTAGCGTCTATGGCTACACCTTC	CASSLGTSSVYGYTF
few	TRBV20-1	TRBJ2-3	NA	TGCAGTGCCCATAGCGGAGTGGCAGATACGCAGTATTTT	CSAHSGVADTQYF
NA	TRBV20-1	TRBJ2-5	TRBD2	TGCAGTGCTGAACTTAGCGGGAGGGGCCAAGAGACCCAGTACTTC	CSAELSGRGQETQYF
NA	TRBV7-2	TRBJ2-1	NA	TGTGCCAGCAGCTTAACCCGGCTAGACGAGCAGTTCTTC	CASSLTRLDEQFF
NA	TRBV2	TRBJ1-3	NA	TGTGCCAGCACCGAACACCCCTCTGGAAACACCATATATTTT	CASTEHPSGNTIYF
NA	TRBV29-1	TRBJ1-2	TRBD1	TGCAGCGTTCCAGAATCAGGGGGTCGCAACTATGGCTACACCTTC	CSVPESGGRNYGYTF
NA	TRBV10-2	TRBJ2-7	TRBD2	TGCGCCAGCAGTGGACTAGCGGGGGACCTGAGCTCCTACGAGCAGTACTTC	CASSGLAGDLSSYEQYF
few	TRBV5-1	TRBJ1-1	NA	TGCGCCAGCAGCTTGGGGGGGTCGGAGACTGAAGCTTTCTTT	CASSLGGSETEAFF
many	TRBV25-1	TRBJ2-7	TRBD2	TGTGCCAGCAGTGACAACCTCTTAGCGGGAGTCAGTGCCGAGCAGTACTTC	CASSDNLLAGVSAEQYF
NA	TRBV20-1	TRBJ2-7	NA	TGCAGTGCTACCCCCGGGACCTTCCTCTACGAGCAGTACTTC	CSATPGTFLYEQYF
NA	TRBV27	TRBJ2-3	TRBD2	TGTGCCAGCAGTATCCGGACTAGCTCAGATACGCAGTATTTT	CASSIRTSSDTQYF
NA	TRBV20-1	TRBJ2-3	NA	TGCAGTGCTAGGAGGGGGGTTTGGACAGATACGCAGTATTTT	CSARRGVWTDTQYF
NA	TRBV5-1	TRBJ1-1	NA	TGCGCCAGCAGCTCCGACAGGCTCTACACTGAAGCTTTCTTT	CASSSDRLYTEAFF
once	TRBV27	TRBJ2-7	NA	TGTGCCAGCAGAGCGAGGACCCACCCTATCGAGCAGTACTTC	CASRARTHPIEQYF
NA	TRBV20-1	TRBJ2-7	TRBD1	TGCAGTGCAGGGGCCAGCTCAGGGGGCGTCCCCTACGAGCAGTACTTC	CSAGASSGGVPYEQYF
many	TRBV20-1	TRBJ2-1	TRBD2	TGCAGTGCACTCGGACTAGCTGACAATGAGCAGTTCTTC	CSALGLADNEQFF
NA	TRBV25-1	TRBJ2-1	NA	TGTGCCAGCAGTGAATACGAGAAGGGGTGGATTGGGCAGTTCTTC	CASSEYEKGWIGQFF
NA	TRBV2	TRBJ1-5	NA	TGTGCCAGCAGTGTTCCCCTTAGGGCCCAGCATTTT	CASSVPLRAQHF